A single sample is the source of the 19 T cell receptor beta chains below, sequenced in a study of cytotoxic CD8 clonotypes in ibrutinib-treated CLL. Clones were sequenced by immunoSEQ multiplex PCR, and TCRdb holds only the in-frame ones, with some missing. The sample contains approximately 100,000 clones, 58% of which appear only once. Sequenced material: PBMCs, taken after 24 months of ibrutinib treatment. These receptors came from a human donor with chronic lymphocytic leukemia.

This clone was observed a handful of times. This chain uses TRBV6-6 with TRBJ2-2; TRBD1 might be the D (5 bases). This CDR3 is built from 15 residues. Deletions cut 5 bases from V and 4 bases from J, with 14 bases between. Germline CDR1 reads MNHNY; CDR2 reads SVGAGI (reference sequence). The CDR3 sequence: CASSNRQLGTGELFF. The DNA for the CDR3 is TGTGCCAGCAGTAACAGACAGTTAGGCACCGGGGAGCTGTTTTTT.

The V call is TRBV20-1, the J call TRBJ2-1; unclear D gene. CDR1 DFQATT and CDR2 SNEGSKA come from the germline V gene (reference sequence). Trimming pared 5 bases from V and 7 bases from J, leaving 6 bases between. CDR3 length: 10 amino acids. As DNA, the CDR3 is TGCAGTGCTTTGGGAAATGAGCAGTTCTTC. As protein: CSALGNEQFF.

This chain links TRBV30 with TRBJ1-3; possibly TRBD1 for D (5 bases). The CDR3 has 12 residues. V lost 7 bases and J lost 9, with 16 bases in between. The germline gives CDR1 GTSNPN, CDR2 SVGIG (reference sequence). CDR3 in amino acids: CAYRGIGGTIYF. The CDR3 nucleotides read TGTGCCTATAGGGGAATCGGGGGCACCATATATTTT.

The chain has TRBV6-6 and TRBJ1-2; a possible D gene is TRBD1 (5 bases). The CDR3 covers 15 residues. Germline-derived CDR1 and CDR2 are MNHNY and SVGAGI (reference sequence). Trimming removed 2 bases from V and 2 bases from J, with 12 bases in between. In DNA form, the CDR3 reads TGTGCCAGCAGTTACGGGGGGACCCCCAACTATGGCTACACCTTC. Amino acid sequence: CASSYGGTPNYGYTF.

Turning to this clone: Other DNA sequences in the same sample also yield this CDR3. This chain links TRBV2 with TRBJ2-5, with D possibly being TRBD1 (6 bases). Germline assignment: CDR1 SNHLY and CDR2 FYNNEI. V lost 3 bases and J lost 3, with 14 bases in between. CDR3 length: 15 residues. This chain's CDR3 is CASSDLGQGKETQYF. In DNA form, the CDR3 reads TGTGCCAGCAGTGACCTCGGGCAGGGGAAAGAGACCCAGTACTTC. Complete variable domain (other parts from reference TRBV2 and TRBJ2-5): EPEVTQTPSHQVTQMGQEVILRCVPISNHLYFYWYRQILGQKVEFLVSFYNNEISEKSEIFDDQFSVERPDGSNFTLKIRSTKLEDSAMYFCASSDLGQGKETQYFGPGTRLLVL.

The chain uses TRBV29-1 and TRBJ2-1; tentatively, D is TRBD1 (5 bases). This CDR3 spans 13 amino acids. The V gene lost 4 bases and the J gene lost 3 bases, with 10 bases spanning the gap. From germline, CDR1 is SQVTM and CDR2 ANQGSEA. The chain's CDR3 is CSVGGAFYNEQFF. Written as DNA, the CDR3 is TGCAGCGTTGGTGGGGCCTTCTACAATGAGCAGTTCTTC.

The chain has TRBV9 and TRBJ2-7, with a tentative D call TRBD1 (5 bases). The V gene's germline CDR1 is SGDLS and CDR2 YYNGEE. This CDR3 has 15 amino acids. Trimming stripped 2 bases from V and 2 bases from J, with 14 bases between. The CDR3: CASSVGLGEPYEQYF. CDR3 coding DNA: TGTGCCAGCAGCGTCGGCTTAGGGGAACCCTACGAGCAGTACTTC.

This clone came up a few times. The chain joins TRBV29-1 to TRBJ1-6; D not certain. CDR3 length: 13 amino acids. V was clipped by 3 bases and J by 7 bases, with 10 bases between them. Per the germline V gene, CDR1 is SQVTM and CDR2 is ANQGSEA. CDR3 sequence: CSVDRVENSPLHF. The CDR3 DNA sequence: TGCAGCGTTGATAGGGTTGAGAATTCACCCCTCCACTTT.

CDR3 bases: TGCGCCAGCAGCCCCGGTACTGGATTGAACACTGAAGCTTTCTTT. Protein: CASSPGTGLNTEAFF. The V and J genes are TRBV4-1 and TRBJ1-1; D remains unclear. Germline V gene sequence: CDR1 MGHRA, CDR2 YSYEKL. V shed 4 bases and J shed 0 bases, with 12 bases lying between them. This CDR3 comprises 15 residues.

The rearrangement uses TRBV6-5 and TRBJ1-1; D not certain. Trimming cost V 9 bases and J 5 bases, with 16 bases left between them. CDR3 size: 13 residues. Per germline, CDR1 MNHEY and CDR2 SVGAGI. Written as DNA, the CDR3 is TGTGCCAGGACACCTTTGGCCGGGACTGAAGCTTTCTTT. Its protein is CARTPLAGTEAFF.

The chain is built from TRBV4-1 and TRBJ2-6; 8 nucleotides line up with TRBD1. CDR1 MGHRA and CDR2 YSYEKL come from the germline V gene. The CDR3 has 15 residues. The chain's CDR3 is CASGQVDSGANVLTF. CDR3 in DNA: TGCGCTTCGGGACAGGTAGACTCTGGGGCCAACGTCCTGACTTTC.

The gene calls are TRBV9 and TRBJ2-1; 7 nucleotides line up with TRBD1. Germline CDR1 reads SGDLS; CDR2 reads YYNGEE. The CDR3 consists of 15 residues. The J segment lost 3 bases and the V segment lost 3 bases, leaving 6 bases of the junction unmatched. DNA for the CDR3: TGTGCCAGCAGCGCAGGGACAGCTTTCTACAATGAGCAGTTCTTC. Its protein product is CASSAGTAFYNEQFF.

This clone was counted ten times or more. This chain uses TRBV29-1 with TRBJ2-5; 11 bases are shared with TRBD2. The CDR3 totals 13 residues. V was clipped by 5 bases and J by 7 bases; unmatched bases: 6. Germline CDR1 and CDR2: SQVTM and ANQGSEA. For the CDR3, the DNA is TGCAGCGTTTTACTAGCGGGGGCCGGGACCCAGTACTTC. Its translation is CSVLLAGAGTQYF. The variable domain in full, completed from reference TRBV29-1 and TRBJ2-5, reads SAVISQKPSRDICQRGTSLTIQCQVDSQVTMMFWYRQQPGQSLTLIATANQGSEATYESGFVIDKFPISRPNLTFSTLTVSNMSPEDSSIYLCSVLLAGAGTQYFGPGTRLLVL.

This clone was detected many times. The chain employs TRBV25-1 and TRBJ2-1; 9 positions match TRBD1. The trim removed 6 bases at V and 5 bases at J, leaving 2 bases unmatched. The CDR3 is 13 residues long. Germline-derived CDR1 and CDR2 are MGHDK and SYGVNS. The CDR3 DNA is TGTGCCAGCAGACGGACAGGGGACAATGAGCAGTTCTTC. It is translated as CASRRTGDNEQFF.

In DNA, the CDR3 is TGTGCCAGTCAAGACCTGACAAGAGCTAACTATGGCTACACCTTC. It encodes CASQDLTRANYGYTF. The genes are TRBV19 and TRBJ1-2; D remains unclear. The CDR3 sequence is 15 residues long. V dropped 8 bases and J dropped 0 bases, with 16 bases sitting between them. CDR1 and CDR2 from the germline V gene are LNHDA and SQIVND (reference sequence).

This chain joins TRBV5-4 and TRBJ2-3; 8 bases are a match to TRBD2. J was trimmed by 6 bases and V by 2 bases; bases with no gene match: 2. The CDR3 sequence is 13 residues long. CDR1 and CDR2 from the germline V gene are SGHNT and YYREEE (reference sequence). The CDR3 is CASSFGGGDTQYF. CDR3 DNA sequence: TGTGCCAGCAGCTTCGGCGGGGGGGATACGCAGTATTTT.

CDR3 nucleotides: TGCAGCGTACGGACAGGGGCCATTAGTACCGGGGAGCTGTTTTTT. It yields the protein CSVRTGAISTGELFF. The rearrangement links TRBV29-1 to TRBJ2-2, with 9 bases lining up with TRBD1. V dropped 6 bases and J dropped 5; count of bases not matched to a gene: 10. This CDR3 region has 15 residues. Per germline, CDR1 SQVTM and CDR2 ANQGSEA.

A few counts support this clone. This chain links TRBV9 with TRBJ1-6; TRBD1 matches 9 bases. Germline V gives CDR1 SGDLS, CDR2 YYNGEE. CDR3 size: 15 residues. With V trimmed by 0 bases and J by 8 bases, 3 bases remained unmatched. The CDR3 loop reads CASSVEGTGYSPLHF. For the CDR3, the DNA is TGTGCCAGCAGCGTAGAGGGGACAGGGTATTCACCCCTCCACTTT.

The chain is built from TRBV2 and TRBJ1-4; D uncertain. Germline V gene sequence: CDR1 SNHLY, CDR2 FYNNEI. The CDR3 totals 11 residues. The V gene lost 8 bases and the J gene lost 7 bases, with 8 bases spanning the gap. CDR3 residues: CASRTVEKLFF. The CDR3 coding sequence is TGTGCCAGCCGAACGGTTGAAAAACTGTTTTTT.